This is a list of T cell receptor beta chains from one sample in a study of tumor-infiltrating lymphocytes in primary liver carcinoma. In TCRdb, the multiplex PCR reads were re-called with MiXCR into one record per CDR3 protein. Here the sample spans about 200,000 distinct CDR3 sequences, less than 65% being singletons. The sequenced sample was peripheral blood. The receptor set was obtained from a woman aged 55-75 years with primary liver carcinoma and hepatitis B virus infection. The CDR3 runs from the conserved cysteine through the conserved F or W. The D gene is left open where the match is weak. Clone size is given for some rows only: seen once, a few or many times, or a class if the clone is expanded.

NA TRBJ1-5 TRBD1 TRBV6-6 TGTGCCAGCAGTTACGGGGGGACAGATAGCAATCAGCCCCAGCATTTT CASSYGGTDSNQPQHF
few TRBJ1-1 TRBD1 TRBV5-1 TGCGCCAGCAGCTTCACAGGGGTACCGGACACTGAAGCTTTCTTT CASSFTGVPDTEAFF
NA TRBJ2-1 NA TRBV2 TGTGCCAGCAGTGAAGCAGGGTGGGATGAGAAGTTCTTC CASSEAGWDEKFF
NA TRBJ2-7 TRBD2 TRBV5-5 TGTGCCAGCAGCTTGAAACCCGTTTGGGGGGGGAGTTACAATGAGCAGTACTTC CASSLKPVWGGSYNEQYF
NA TRBJ2-1 TRBD2 TRBV11-2 TGTACCAGCAGCTCCCAGGCCGTAGCGGGAGGGCTGCAGTTCTTC CTSSSQAVAGGLQFF
NA TRBJ2-2 NA TRBV4-1 TGCGCCAGCAGCCAACAACTCTTGTATTCAGAGGCCGGGGAGCTGTTTTTT CASSQQLLYSEAGELFF
NA TRBJ2-3 NA TRBV7-2 TGTGCCAGCAGCTTATTCCGTCAAGGGAGAGACACGCAGTATTTT CASSLFRQGRDTQYF
NA TRBJ1-2 NA TRBV7-8 TGTTCCAGCAGCTTATCGGGGAGTCGAGGCTACACCTTC CSSSLSGSRGYTF
once TRBJ2-1 NA TRBV12-3/TRBV12-4 TGTGCCGGCAGTTTAGTACAGGGTGGGGGCGATGAGCAGTTCTTC CAGSLVQGGGDEQFF
NA TRBJ2-1 NA TRBV11-2 TGTGCCAGCAGCCTCATTCGATCTAGCTGGCTCTTC CASSLIRSSWLF
NA TRBJ1-4 TRBD1 TRBV10-3 TGTGCCATCAGTGAGCTTCCGGGACAGATTAATGAAAAGCTGTTTTTT CAISELPGQINEKLFF
few TRBJ1-1 NA TRBV10-3 TGTGCCATCAGTGATTCGGGGGCCGATGAAGCTTTCTTT CAISDSGADEAFF
few TRBJ1-2 NA TRBV28 TGTGCCAGCAGTCTTCTAAGATCAAACGCGGGGGGATATGGCTACACCTTC CASSLLRSNAGGYGYTF
once TRBJ2-7 TRBD1 TRBV18 TGTGCCAGCTCTTTGACAGGGCCCTCCTACGAGCAGTACTTC CASSLTGPSYEQYF
NA TRBJ2-2 TRBD1 TRBV11-3 TGTGCCAGCAGTCCCCAGGACAGGTGGCCCGGGGAGCTGTTTTTT CASSPQDRWPGELFF
NA TRBJ2-7 NA TRBV28 TGTGCCAGCAGAGACTCGCTGCGCTACGAGCAGTACTTC CASRDSLRYEQYF
many TRBJ2-7 NA TRBV11-3 TGTGCCAGCAGCTTGGGCGGAGCCCTAAGCAACGAGCAGTACTTC CASSLGGALSNEQYF
few TRBJ2-7 TRBD1 TRBV5-6 TGTGCCAGCAGCCTACCGGGACAGGCATCCTACGAGCAGTACTTC CASSLPGQASYEQYF
NA TRBJ2-1 TRBD2 TRBV7-3 TGTGCCAGCAGCAAGCAGGGACCCGGGACTAGTCGTGGTTGGAATGAGCAGTTCTTC CASSKQGPGTSRGWNEQFF
many TRBJ1-6 NA TRBV6-1 TGTGCCAGCAGTGAGAGGCGACCCCTCCACTTT CASSERRPLHF
once TRBJ2-1 NA TRBV29-1 TGCAGCGTGGGGGAGTTTGAGCACTTCTTC CSVGEFEHFF
many TRBJ1-1 NA TRBV6-6 TGTGCCAGCAGTGAACAGGGTTCAGACACTGAAGCTTTCTTT CASSEQGSDTEAFF
NA TRBJ2-1 NA TRBV5-6 TGTGCCAGCAGCTCGGAGGGGGCCAATGAGCACTTCTTC CASSSEGANEHFF